A selection of T cell receptor beta chains follows, all from one sample in a study of shared clonotypes between healthy human individuals. Method: immunoSEQ multiplex PCR; TCRdb's copy keeps in-frame clones and lacks some. The table records millions of clones, about 92% of them present only once. Sequences were obtained from naive CD4+ T cells from PBMCs. These receptors were collected from a man aged 18 to 29 in good health. Some clones in this sample may be carry-over from other donors' samples. The conserved cysteine and the conserved F or W are not part of the CDR3 here. Each record gives: J gene, V gene, CDR3 protein.

j_gene: TRBJ2-7; v_gene: TRBV28; CDR3aa: ASSFRWVHEQY
j_gene: TRBJ2-4; v_gene: TRBV19; CDR3aa: ASSILSGQGNIQY
j_gene: TRBJ2-7; v_gene: TRBV9; CDR3aa: ASSVDLGPNLSEQY
j_gene: TRBJ1-2; v_gene: TRBV30; CDR3aa: AWRPQTGVSYGYT
j_gene: TRBJ2-5; v_gene: TRBV18; CDR3aa: ASSPGEGAGETQY
j_gene: TRBJ2-1; v_gene: TRBV18; CDR3aa: ASSPPSSGRASGEQF
j_gene: TRBJ2-3; v_gene: TRBV18; CDR3aa: ASSPGHEGADTQY
j_gene: TRBJ2-2; v_gene: TRBV4-1; CDR3aa: ASSHPSGSLGTGELF
j_gene: TRBJ1-2; v_gene: TRBV7-2; CDR3aa: ASSSISRNYGYT
j_gene: TRBJ2-7; v_gene: TRBV11-3; CDR3aa: ASSRDSHYEQY
j_gene: TRBJ2-5; v_gene: TRBV28; CDR3aa: ASSLGFETQY
j_gene: TRBJ2-1; v_gene: TRBV9; CDR3aa: ASSVGVAGVYNEQF
j_gene: TRBJ1-5; v_gene: TRBV5-1; CDR3aa: ASSLQGLDQPQH
j_gene: TRBJ2-7; v_gene: TRBV9; CDR3aa: ASSVALGLEQY
j_gene: TRBJ2-3; v_gene: TRBV15; CDR3aa: ATSRGQTSTDTQY
j_gene: TRBJ1-5; v_gene: TRBV6-6; CDR3aa: ASRTRGVNSNQPQH
j_gene: TRBJ1-2; v_gene: TRBV7-9; CDR3aa: ASSLRYGGRGPGYT
j_gene: TRBJ2-7; v_gene: TRBV27; CDR3aa: ASSLGIVAKQY
j_gene: TRBJ2-2; v_gene: TRBV5-1; CDR3aa: ASSLAARPTGELF
j_gene: TRBJ1-4; v_gene: TRBV19; CDR3aa: ASSIGGQANEKLF
j_gene: TRBJ2-3; v_gene: TRBV19; CDR3aa: ASRPLAGGGGGTDTQY
j_gene: TRBJ2-7; v_gene: TRBV7-9; CDR3aa: ASSSPGTKAGYEQY
j_gene: TRBJ2-7; v_gene: TRBV5-5; CDR3aa: ASSHPGGSSYEQY
j_gene: TRBJ1-1; v_gene: TRBV29-1; CDR3aa: SVELGGRGTEAF
j_gene: TRBJ2-7; v_gene: TRBV5-1; CDR3aa: ASSLGEEQY
j_gene: TRBJ1-1; v_gene: TRBV5-4; CDR3aa: ASSLVQGLQAF
j_gene: TRBJ2-7; v_gene: TRBV6-5; CDR3aa: ASSGTGRSYEQY
j_gene: TRBJ1-1; v_gene: TRBV7-3; CDR3aa: ASSSGGTAF
j_gene: TRBJ2-3; v_gene: TRBV28; CDR3aa: ASSLGPGSTDTQY
j_gene: TRBJ1-1; v_gene: TRBV5-1; CDR3aa: ASSLAAGGVGTEAF
j_gene: TRBJ2-7; v_gene: TRBV9; CDR3aa: ASSATGPLHYEQY
j_gene: TRBJ1-4; v_gene: TRBV7-9; CDR3aa: ASSLAGWAWLF
j_gene: TRBJ1-2; v_gene: TRBV6-1; CDR3aa: ASKSSFFANYGYT
j_gene: TRBJ1-2; v_gene: TRBV28; CDR3aa: ASSFGGQVNYGYT
j_gene: TRBJ2-1; v_gene: TRBV4-1; CDR3aa: ASSQDMGEGLNEQF
j_gene: TRBJ2-3; v_gene: TRBV10-3; CDR3aa: ATSSGGSTDTQY
j_gene: TRBJ2-1; v_gene: TRBV5-4; CDR3aa: ASSETSEYNEQF
j_gene: TRBJ1-5; v_gene: TRBV4-2; CDR3aa: ASSQGTASQPQH
j_gene: TRBJ2-2; v_gene: TRBV19; CDR3aa: ASQGFANTGELF
j_gene: TRBJ2-5; v_gene: TRBV28; CDR3aa: ASSSRSQGAARETQY
j_gene: TRBJ2-7; v_gene: TRBV4-1; CDR3aa: ASSRLSILAGPNYEQY
j_gene: TRBJ2-7; v_gene: TRBV5-1; CDR3aa: ASSRGPLEQY
j_gene: TRBJ2-1; v_gene: TRBV5-1; CDR3aa: ASSLGLAGGGYNEQF
j_gene: TRBJ1-2; v_gene: TRBV5-1; CDR3aa: ASSLDRVDGYT
j_gene: TRBJ1-1; v_gene: TRBV28; CDR3aa: ASSLLTGTAAEAF
j_gene: TRBJ1-1; v_gene: TRBV29-1; CDR3aa: SVLWGRTLEAF
j_gene: TRBJ2-3; v_gene: TRBV11-2; CDR3aa: ASSLPRGPSGTDTQY
j_gene: TRBJ2-1; v_gene: TRBV25-1; CDR3aa: ASRGLSALSYNEQF
j_gene: TRBJ1-1; v_gene: TRBV5-6; CDR3aa: ASSYGTVYTEAF
j_gene: TRBJ1-1; v_gene: TRBV4-1; CDR3aa: ASSQARGTEAF